A selection of T cell receptor beta chains follows, all from one sample in a study of T-cell memory formation after mild COVID-19. TCRdb called the 5' RACE reads again in MiXCR, with one record for every CDR3 protein. The top ten hold 20% to 25% of the sample, which has around 250,000 distinct CDR3 sequences, roughly 15% seen once. Input material: PBMCs or a T cell subset sorted from them (not recorded which). The receptor source for this set is a man younger than 35 who had mild COVID-19 (a few samples of this study predate the infection). Cell type and time point are not known. Each CDR3 is given with its conserved first and last residue. D genes are given only for firm matches. Expanded clones get a size class; other rows say once, few or many, or leave the size out.

v_call,j_call,d_call,clone_size,cdr3_aa,cdr3_nt
TRBV5-6,TRBJ2-2,-,few,CASSFAGMNTGELFF,TGTGCCAGCAGCTTCGCCGGGATGAACACCGGGGAGCTGTTTTTT
TRBV5-1,TRBJ2-1,-,-,CASRPTVWGDNEQFF,TGCGCCAGCAGACCTACAGTCTGGGGCGACAATGAGCAGTTCTTC
TRBV19,TRBJ1-2,TRBD1,-,CASITSGQDYGYTF,TGTGCCAGTATTACGTCGGGACAGGACTATGGCTACACCTTC
TRBV7-6,TRBJ1-1,TRBD1,few,CASSPWTGVAEAFF,TGTGCCAGCAGCCCGTGGACAGGGGTGGCTGAAGCTTTCTTT
TRBV7-6,TRBJ2-3,TRBD1,-,CTDRGTDTQYF,TGCACCGACAGGGGAACAGATACGCAGTATTTT
TRBV4-1,TRBJ1-5,TRBD1,-,CASQIRDRPQQPQHF,TGCGCCAGCCAAATCCGGGACAGGCCCCAACAGCCCCAGCATTTT
TRBV5-1,TRBJ2-7,-,few,CASHDLQTYEQYF,TGCGCCAGCCATGATTTACAGACCTACGAGCAGTACTTC
TRBV6-5,TRBJ1-5,TRBD1,-,CASRTGIQPQHF,TGTGCCAGCAGGACAGGGATTCAGCCCCAGCATTTT
TRBV18,TRBJ1-2,-,many,CASSPESAYGYTF,TGTGCCAGCTCACCGGAATCAGCCTATGGCTACACCTTC
TRBV5-1,TRBJ2-7,-,many,CASSLAEQGSYEQYF,TGCGCCAGCAGCTTGGCCGAACAGGGTTCCTACGAGCAGTACTTC
TRBV5-1,TRBJ2-4,-,-,CASSWKTGLAKNIQYF,TGCGCCAGCAGCTGGAAAACGGGGCTAGCCAAAAACATTCAGTACTTC
TRBV5-1,TRBJ1-2,-,-,CASSLAPQNYGYTF,TGCGCCAGCAGCTTGGCTCCACAGAACTATGGCTACACCTTC
TRBV2,TRBJ1-5,TRBD1,-,CASSYQEGASQPQHF,TGTGCCAGCAGTTACCAAGAGGGGGCAAGCCAGCCCCAGCATTTT
TRBV5-1,TRBJ1-5,-,many,CASSSGDSNQPQHF,TGCGCCAGCAGCTCCGGAGACAGCAATCAGCCCCAGCATTTT
TRBV4-1,TRBJ1-2,-,-,CASSQGPSLRVERYGYTF,TGCGCCAGCAGCCAAGGTCCCTCACTTCGGGTTGAGCGCTATGGCTACACCTTC
TRBV20-1,TRBJ2-2,-,-,CSAREARGPEGLTGELFF,TGCAGTGCTAGAGAAGCTCGGGGGCCCGAGGGACTCACCGGGGAGCTGTTTTTT
TRBV27,TRBJ1-5,-,-,CASRGNGPQHF,TGTGCCAGCAGAGGGAATGGGCCCCAGCATTTT
TRBV7-9,TRBJ1-1,TRBD1,few,CASSLQGEDTEAFF,TGTGCCAGCAGCTTACAGGGGGAGGACACTGAAGCTTTCTTT
TRBV19,TRBJ1-1,-,few,CASSLQPYTEAFF,TGTGCCAGTAGTCTACAGCCGTACACTGAAGCTTTCTTT
TRBV4-1,TRBJ1-4,-,few,CASSQVGEEKLFF,TGCGCCAGCAGCCAGGTGGGGGAAGAAAAACTGTTTTTT
TRBV2,TRBJ1-5,TRBD1,once,CASSPTGVPGQPQHF,TGTGCCAGCAGTCCTACAGGGGTCCCCGGTCAGCCCCAGCATTTT
TRBV10-1,TRBJ1-6,-,-,CASSEGQGMGNSPLHF,TGCGCCAGCAGTGAGGGCCAGGGAATGGGTAATTCACCCCTCCACTTT
TRBV7-2,TRBJ2-5,-,-,CASSLDSQKTQYF,TGTGCCAGCAGCTTAGATTCACAGAAGACCCAGTACTTC
TRBV5-1,TRBJ2-3,-,many,CASSLAGGLDTQYF,TGCGCCAGCAGCTTGGCCGGGGGGCTAGATACGCAGTATTTT
TRBV10-3,TRBJ2-1,-,-,CAISEQDWNNEQFF,TGTGCCATCAGTGAGCAGGACTGGAACAATGAGCAGTTCTTC
TRBV4-1,TRBJ2-3,-,-,CASSQVAADGGDTQYF,TGCGCCAGCAGCCAAGTAGCGGCGGATGGAGGGGATACGCAGTATTTT
TRBV7-2,TRBJ2-1,-,few,CASSLVGGLSYNEQFF,TGTGCCAGCAGCTTAGTTGGGGGGCTCTCCTACAATGAGCAGTTCTTC
TRBV18,TRBJ2-4,-,-,CASSLTEANIQYF,TGTGCCAGCTCACTGACAGAGGCGAACATTCAGTACTTC
TRBV5-6,TRBJ1-5,TRBD1,few,CASSSGTGVSRPQHF,TGTGCCAGCAGCAGTGGGACAGGGGTATCACGGCCCCAGCATTTT
TRBV4-3,TRBJ1-6,-,many,CASSQDTGSELSLHF,TGCGCCAGCAGCCAAGATACGGGCTCCGAGCTTTCCCTCCACTTT
TRBV11-1,TRBJ2-5,-,few,CASSQTGRAETQYF,TGTGCCAGCAGCCAAACAGGGCGGGCAGAGACCCAGTACTTC
TRBV7-8,TRBJ2-3,TRBD2,-,CASIGGGSGTQYF,TGTGCCAGCATCGGGGGAGGGTCCGGGACGCAGTATTTT
TRBV7-9,TRBJ2-3,-,many,CASSFRQGADTQYF,TGTGCCAGCAGCTTCCGGCAGGGCGCAGATACGCAGTATTTT
TRBV5-1,TRBJ1-3,-,few,CASSLGRGHPGNTIYF,TGCGCCAGCAGCTTGGGACGAGGACATCCTGGAAACACCATATATTTT
TRBV7-8,TRBJ1-1,-,many,CASSLTGTEAFF,TGTGCCAGCAGCTTGACGGGGACTGAAGCTTTCTTT
TRBV6-5,TRBJ2-1,TRBD2,-,CASTTFRRGGNEQFF,TGTGCCAGCACAACATTCCGGCGCGGGGGAAATGAGCAGTTCTTC
TRBV10-3,TRBJ2-5,-,-,CAISGQPTTQETQYF,TGTGCCATCAGTGGCCAACCGACTACCCAAGAGACCCAGTACTTC
TRBV5-5,TRBJ1-1,-,few,CASSSGLMVNTEAFF,TGTGCCAGCAGCTCGGGACTTATGGTGAACACTGAAGCTTTCTTT
TRBV10-2,TRBJ2-5,-,-,CASSESTPLGAQYF,TGCGCCAGCAGTGAGTCTACTCCCCTAGGGGCCCAGTACTTC
TRBV14,TRBJ1-1,-,few,CASSQKYESTEAFF,TGTGCCAGCAGCCAAAAATATGAGTCAACTGAAGCTTTCTTT
TRBV4-1,TRBJ2-5,-,few,CASSQDSGYQETQYF,TGCGCCAGCAGCCAAGATTCGGGGTATCAAGAGACCCAGTACTTC
TRBV7-6,TRBJ1-4,-,-,CDSSLAGTSNEKLFF,TGTGACAGCAGCTTAGCCGGGACTAGTAATGAAAAACTGTTTTTT
TRBV29-1,TRBJ2-1,TRBD2,few,CSATGLGVEQFF,TGCAGCGCGACCGGACTAGGGGTTGAGCAGTTCTTC
TRBV6-1,TRBJ2-3,-,few,CASSGVKRRSTDTQYF,TGTGCCAGCAGTGGAGTGAAGAGACGTAGCACAGATACGCAGTATTTT
TRBV7-9,TRBJ1-1,-,-,CASSSAGVTEAFF,TGTGCCAGCAGCTCCGCAGGGGTCACTGAAGCTTTCTTT
TRBV7-3,TRBJ2-3,TRBD2,many,CASSLREADTQYF,TGTGCCAGCAGCTTACGGGAGGCAGATACGCAGTATTTT
TRBV10-3,TRBJ2-5,TRBD2,-,CAIAPGLAGGLIPAETQYF,TGTGCCATCGCACCCGGACTAGCGGGGGGGCTAATCCCCGCGGAGACCCAGTACTTC
TRBV7-2,TRBJ1-3,-,few,CASSRSSSQVSGNTIYF,TGTGCCAGCAGCAGAAGCTCGTCTCAGGTCTCTGGAAACACCATATATTTT
TRBV5-1,TRBJ2-1,TRBD2,few,CASSLRLAGRVRNEQFF,TGCGCCAGCAGCTTAAGACTAGCGGGGCGGGTACGCAATGAGCAGTTCTTC
TRBV9,TRBJ2-1,TRBD2,once,CASSPLGGSLDEQFF,TGTGCCAGCAGCCCCTTGGGGGGGAGTCTCGATGAGCAGTTCTTC
TRBV7-9,TRBJ1-2,TRBD1,few,CASSTDRGGYTF,TGTGCCAGCAGCACCGACAGGGGTGGCTACACCTTC
TRBV29-1,TRBJ2-5,TRBD2,-,CSVVWRGGQETQYF,TGCAGCGTTGTCTGGCGGGGAGGGCAAGAGACCCAGTACTTC
TRBV20-1,TRBJ1-1,-,few,CSASGAWRGNTEAFF,TGCAGTGCTAGCGGCGCGTGGCGGGGTAACACTGAAGCTTTCTTT
TRBV6-5,TRBJ1-1,TRBD1,-,CASSYSDRSLYMGTEAFF,TGTGCCAGCAGTTACTCGGACAGGTCGCTCTACATGGGAACTGAAGCTTTCTTT
TRBV4-3,TRBJ2-3,-,few,CASSQEGGRRTDTQYF,TGCGCCAGCAGCCAAGAGGGGGGTCGTCGGACAGATACGCAGTATTTT
TRBV7-9,TRBJ1-4,-,-,CASSLTGTGNEKLFF,TGTGCCAGCAGCCTTACAGGGACCGGCAATGAAAAACTGTTTTTT